This T cell receptor beta chain was found in a study of human T cells and chemical hapten exposure. In this sample, this clonotype turned up many times. One entry per CDR3 protein results from TCRdb running MiXCR on the RACE reads. This table has about 77,000 distinct CDR3 sequences, over 6.5% appearing once. Stated time point: healthy volunteer bleed at 6 weeks. Extraction of total RNA was performed on unfractionated whole blood. CDR3 size: 14 residues. V shed 0 bases and J 4 bases; nucleotides not matched to a gene: 3. Germline loops: CDR1 MNHEY, CDR2 SMNVEV (reference sequence). This rearrangement joins TRBV27 to TRBJ2-7, with 7 positions matching TRBD2. The TCR was taken from a female donor in good health. Some clones in this sample may be carry-over from other donors' samples. The specimen was whole blood. Written as DNA, the CDR3 is TGTGCCAGCAGTTTATCGGGAGGGGATTACGAGCAGTACTTC. Translating it yields CASSLSGGDYEQYF.